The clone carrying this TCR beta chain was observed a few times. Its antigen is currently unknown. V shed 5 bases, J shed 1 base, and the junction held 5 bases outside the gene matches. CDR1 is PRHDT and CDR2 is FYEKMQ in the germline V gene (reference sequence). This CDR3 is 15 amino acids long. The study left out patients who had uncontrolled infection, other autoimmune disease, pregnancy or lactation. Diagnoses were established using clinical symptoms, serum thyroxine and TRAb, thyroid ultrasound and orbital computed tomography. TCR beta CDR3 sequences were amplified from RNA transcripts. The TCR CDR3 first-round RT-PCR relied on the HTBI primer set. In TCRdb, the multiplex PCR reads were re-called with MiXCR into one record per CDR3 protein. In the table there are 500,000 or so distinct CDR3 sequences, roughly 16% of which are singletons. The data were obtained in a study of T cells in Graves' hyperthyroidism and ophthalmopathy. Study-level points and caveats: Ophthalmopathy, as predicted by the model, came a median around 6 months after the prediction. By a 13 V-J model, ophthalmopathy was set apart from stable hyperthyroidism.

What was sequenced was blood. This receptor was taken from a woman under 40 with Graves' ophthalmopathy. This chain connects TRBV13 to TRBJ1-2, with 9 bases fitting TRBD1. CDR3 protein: CASSRQGVFNYGYTF. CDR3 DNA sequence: TGTGCCAGCAGCCGACAGGGGGTTTTTAACTATGGCTACACCTTC.